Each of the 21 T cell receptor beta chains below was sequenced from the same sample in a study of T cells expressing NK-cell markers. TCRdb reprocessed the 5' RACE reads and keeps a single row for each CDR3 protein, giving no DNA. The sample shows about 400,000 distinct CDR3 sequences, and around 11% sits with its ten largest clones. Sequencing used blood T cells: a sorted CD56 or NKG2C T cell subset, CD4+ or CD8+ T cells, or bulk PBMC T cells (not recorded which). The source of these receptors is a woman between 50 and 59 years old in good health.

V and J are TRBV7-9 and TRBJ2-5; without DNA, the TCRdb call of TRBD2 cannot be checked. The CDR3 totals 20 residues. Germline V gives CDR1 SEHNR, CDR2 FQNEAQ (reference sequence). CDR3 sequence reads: CASSLAPATGTSGKEETQYF. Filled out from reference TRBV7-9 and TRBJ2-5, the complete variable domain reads DTGVSQNPRHKITKRGQNVTFRCDPISEHNRLYWYRQTLGQGPEFLTYFQNEAQLEKSRLLSDRFSAERPKGSFSTLEIQRTEQGDSAMYLCASSLAPATGTSGKEETQYFGPGTRLLVL.

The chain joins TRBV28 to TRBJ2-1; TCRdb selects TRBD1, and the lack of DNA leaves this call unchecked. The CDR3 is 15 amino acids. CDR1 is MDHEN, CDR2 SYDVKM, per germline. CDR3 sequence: CASSLFQGTANEQFF.

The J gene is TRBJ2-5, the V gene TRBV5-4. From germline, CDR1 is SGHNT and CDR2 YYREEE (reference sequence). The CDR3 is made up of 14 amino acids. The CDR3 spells CASSFYVSQETQYF.

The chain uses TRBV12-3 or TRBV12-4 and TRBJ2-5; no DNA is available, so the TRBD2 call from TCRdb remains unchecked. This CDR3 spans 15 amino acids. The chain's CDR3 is CASSFRTRGWETQYF.

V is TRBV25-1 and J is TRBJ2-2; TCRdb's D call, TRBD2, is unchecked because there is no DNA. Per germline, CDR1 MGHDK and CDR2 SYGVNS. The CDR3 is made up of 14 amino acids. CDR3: CASERLADTGELFF.

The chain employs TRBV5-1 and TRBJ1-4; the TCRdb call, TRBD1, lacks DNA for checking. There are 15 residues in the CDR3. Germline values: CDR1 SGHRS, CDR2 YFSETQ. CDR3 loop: CASSLGQGLYEKLFF.

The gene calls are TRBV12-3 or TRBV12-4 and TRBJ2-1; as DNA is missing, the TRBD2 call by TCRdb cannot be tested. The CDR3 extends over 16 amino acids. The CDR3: CASSLAVAGGPREQFF.

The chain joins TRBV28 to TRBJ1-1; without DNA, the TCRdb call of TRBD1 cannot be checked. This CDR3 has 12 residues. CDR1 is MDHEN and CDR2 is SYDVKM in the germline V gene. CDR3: CAGGRVNTEAFF.

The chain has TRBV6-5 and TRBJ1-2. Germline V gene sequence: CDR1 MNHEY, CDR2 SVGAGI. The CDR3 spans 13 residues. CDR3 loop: CASSIGRNYGYTF.

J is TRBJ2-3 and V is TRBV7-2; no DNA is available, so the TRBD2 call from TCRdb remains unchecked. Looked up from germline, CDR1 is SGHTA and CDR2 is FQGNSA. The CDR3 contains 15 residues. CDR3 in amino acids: CASSSHKGALDTQYF.

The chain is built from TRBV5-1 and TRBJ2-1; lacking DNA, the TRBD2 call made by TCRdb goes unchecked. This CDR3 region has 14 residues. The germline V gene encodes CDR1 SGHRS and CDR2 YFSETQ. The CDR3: CASSQGTSNNEQFF.

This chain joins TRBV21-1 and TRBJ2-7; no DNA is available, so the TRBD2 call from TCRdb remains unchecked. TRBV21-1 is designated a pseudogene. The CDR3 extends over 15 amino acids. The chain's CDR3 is CASSETSGSAYEQYF.

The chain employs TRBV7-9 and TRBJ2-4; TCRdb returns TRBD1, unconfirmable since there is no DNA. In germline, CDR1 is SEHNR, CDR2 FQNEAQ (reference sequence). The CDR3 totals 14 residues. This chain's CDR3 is CASSLQGGENIQYF.

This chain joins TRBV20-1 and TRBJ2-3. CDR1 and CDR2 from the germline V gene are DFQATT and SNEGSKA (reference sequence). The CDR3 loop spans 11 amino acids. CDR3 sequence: CSAPWSGTQYF.

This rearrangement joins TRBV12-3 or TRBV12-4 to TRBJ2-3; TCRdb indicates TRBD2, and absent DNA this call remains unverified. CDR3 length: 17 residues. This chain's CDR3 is CASSLDPGGRYTDTQYF.

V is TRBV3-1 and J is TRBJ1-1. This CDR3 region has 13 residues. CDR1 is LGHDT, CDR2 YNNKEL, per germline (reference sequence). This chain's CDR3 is CASSQEGSRASFF.

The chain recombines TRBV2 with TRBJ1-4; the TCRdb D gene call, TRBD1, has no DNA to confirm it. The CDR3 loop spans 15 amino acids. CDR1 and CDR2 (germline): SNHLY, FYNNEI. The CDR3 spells CASTQGSPTNEKLFF.

The CDR3 protein is CASSLGVGNEQFF. This sequence joins TRBV12-3 or TRBV12-4 and TRBJ2-1. The CDR3 is 13 residues long.

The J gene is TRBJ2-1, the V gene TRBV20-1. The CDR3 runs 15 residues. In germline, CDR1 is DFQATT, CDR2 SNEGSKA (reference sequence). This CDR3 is CSARDLRGSYNEQFF.

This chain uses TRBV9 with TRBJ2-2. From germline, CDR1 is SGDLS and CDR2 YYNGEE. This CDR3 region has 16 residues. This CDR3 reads CASSVESLTNTGELFF.

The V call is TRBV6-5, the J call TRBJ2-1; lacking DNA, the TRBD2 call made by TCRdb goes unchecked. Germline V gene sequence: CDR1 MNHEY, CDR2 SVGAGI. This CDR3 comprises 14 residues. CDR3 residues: CASRLGLALNEQFF.